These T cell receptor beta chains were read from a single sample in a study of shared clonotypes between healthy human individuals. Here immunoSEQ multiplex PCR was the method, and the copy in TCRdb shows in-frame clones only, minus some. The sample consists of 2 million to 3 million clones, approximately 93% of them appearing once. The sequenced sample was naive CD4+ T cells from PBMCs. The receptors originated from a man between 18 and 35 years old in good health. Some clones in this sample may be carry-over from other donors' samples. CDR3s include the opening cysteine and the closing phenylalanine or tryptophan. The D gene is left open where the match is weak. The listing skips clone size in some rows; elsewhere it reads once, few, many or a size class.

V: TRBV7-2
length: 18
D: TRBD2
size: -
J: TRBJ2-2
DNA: TGTGCCAGCAGCTTAGCCCCGTCGGCGGGGGGCTGGACCGGGGAGCTGTTTTTT
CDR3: CASSLAPSAGGWTGELFF

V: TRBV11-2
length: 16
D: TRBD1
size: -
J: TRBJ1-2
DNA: TGTGCCAGCAGCTCCCTAAGACAGGGGGCTATCTATGGCTACACCTTC
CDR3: CASSSLRQGAIYGYTF

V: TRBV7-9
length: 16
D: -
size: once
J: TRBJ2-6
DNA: TGTGCCAGCAGCTTGGGACGGAGCTCTGGGGCCAACGTCCTGACTTTC
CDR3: CASSLGRSSGANVLTF

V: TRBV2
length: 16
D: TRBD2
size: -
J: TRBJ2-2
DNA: TGTGCCAGCAGAGGACTAGCGGGACGGAACACCGGGGAGCTGTTTTTT
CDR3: CASRGLAGRNTGELFF

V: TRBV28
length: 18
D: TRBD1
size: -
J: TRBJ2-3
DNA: TGTGCCAGCAGCGGAGGGTTCCGGGACAGGGGGTATAGGGATACGCAGTATTTT
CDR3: CASSGGFRDRGYRDTQYF

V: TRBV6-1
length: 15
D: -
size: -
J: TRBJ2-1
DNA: TGTGCCAGCAGCCACCTCGGGAGCTCCTACAATGAGCAGTTCTTC
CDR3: CASSHLGSSYNEQFF

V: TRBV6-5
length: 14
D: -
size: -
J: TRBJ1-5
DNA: TGTGCCAGCAGACCTCCAGGGTCCGGCGTGCCCCAGCATTTT
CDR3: CASRPPGSGVPQHF

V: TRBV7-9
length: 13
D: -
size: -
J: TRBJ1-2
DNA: TGTGCCAGCAGCCCCCCAGGACGAAGTATGTCCACCTTC
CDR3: CASSPPGRSMSTF

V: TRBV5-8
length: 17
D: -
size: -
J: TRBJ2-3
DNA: TGTGCCAGCAGCCACCGATTCCGGGACTCCTTGGCAGATACGCAGTATTTT
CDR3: CASSHRFRDSLADTQYF

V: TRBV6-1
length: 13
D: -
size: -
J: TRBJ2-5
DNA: TGTGCCAGCAGTGCGACGTTCCAAGAGACCCAGTACTTC
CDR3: CASSATFQETQYF

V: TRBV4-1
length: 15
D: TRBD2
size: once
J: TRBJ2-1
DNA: TGCGCCAGCAGCCAAGATGGGGGGGACTACAATGAGCAGTTCTTC
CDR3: CASSQDGGDYNEQFF

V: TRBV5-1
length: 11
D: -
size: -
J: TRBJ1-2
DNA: TGCGCCAGCAGCCCGGGCAATGGCTACACCTTC
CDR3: CASSPGNGYTF

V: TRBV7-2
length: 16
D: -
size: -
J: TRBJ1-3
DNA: TGTGCCAGCAGCTTAAGGGTAAAGGGCAGTGGAAACACCATATATTTT
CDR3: CASSLRVKGSGNTIYF

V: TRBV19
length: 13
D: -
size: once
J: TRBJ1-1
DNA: TGTGCCAGTAGTAATCGGGTGAACACTGAAGCTTTCTTT
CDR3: CASSNRVNTEAFF

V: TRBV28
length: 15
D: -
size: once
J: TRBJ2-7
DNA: TGTGCCAGCAGTCCCCCCCAGGTCAGTCGAGACGAGCAGTACTTC
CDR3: CASSPPQVSRDEQYF

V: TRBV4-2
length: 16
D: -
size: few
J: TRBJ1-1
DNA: TGTGCCAGCAGCCAAGCGTGGGGTAATGAGAACACTGAAGCTTTCTTT
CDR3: CASSQAWGNENTEAFF

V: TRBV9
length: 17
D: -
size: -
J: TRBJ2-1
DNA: TGTGCCAGCAGCGCCCTCGCCCCGATCCTCTCCTACAATGAGCAGTTCTTC
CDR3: CASSALAPILSYNEQFF

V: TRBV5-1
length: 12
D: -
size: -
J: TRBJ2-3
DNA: TGCGCCAGCAGTTCCCCCTCGGATACGCAGTATTTT
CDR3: CASSSPSDTQYF

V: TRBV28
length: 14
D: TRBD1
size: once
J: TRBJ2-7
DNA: TGTGCCAGCACTGGGACAGGGCTTGCCTACGAGCAGTACTTC
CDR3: CASTGTGLAYEQYF

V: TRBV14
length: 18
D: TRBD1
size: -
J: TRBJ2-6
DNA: TGTGCCAGCAGCCGAGAAGGGACAGGGGGGTCCGGGGCCAACGTCCTGACTTTC
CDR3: CASSREGTGGSGANVLTF

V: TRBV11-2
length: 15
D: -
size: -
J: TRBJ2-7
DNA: TGTGCCAGCAGCTCCTACAGGGTACGCAGCGACGAGCAGTACTTC
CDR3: CASSSYRVRSDEQYF

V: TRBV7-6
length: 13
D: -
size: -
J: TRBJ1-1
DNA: TGTGCCAGCAGCCATTCAATGAACACTGAAGCTTTCTTT
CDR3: CASSHSMNTEAFF

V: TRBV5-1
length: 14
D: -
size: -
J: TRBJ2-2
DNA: TGCGCCAGCAGCTTAACCCCCGGCGGCGGGGAGCTGTTTTTT
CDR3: CASSLTPGGGELFF

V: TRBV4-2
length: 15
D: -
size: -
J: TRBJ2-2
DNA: TGTGCCAGCAGCCAAGATTACGGGGCCACCGGGGAGCTGTTTTTT
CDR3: CASSQDYGATGELFF

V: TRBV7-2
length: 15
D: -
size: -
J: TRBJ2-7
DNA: TGTGCCAGCAGCTTAGTTGCTAGCGATTCGGACGAGCAGTACTTC
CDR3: CASSLVASDSDEQYF

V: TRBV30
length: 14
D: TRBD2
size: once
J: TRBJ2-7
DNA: TGTGCCTGGAGTGTAACGGGGGGTCCCTACGAGCAGTACTTC
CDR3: CAWSVTGGPYEQYF

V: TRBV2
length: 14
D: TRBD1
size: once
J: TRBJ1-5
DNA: TGTGCCAGCAGTGAGGGACAGCCCCATCAGCCCCAGCATTTT
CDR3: CASSEGQPHQPQHF

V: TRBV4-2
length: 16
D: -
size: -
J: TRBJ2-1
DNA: TGTGCCAGCAGCCAAGATGTAGGGGGGTGGTACAATGAGCAGTTCTTC
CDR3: CASSQDVGGWYNEQFF

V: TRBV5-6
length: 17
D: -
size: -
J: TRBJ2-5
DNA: TGTGCCAGCAGCTTGCGCCAGGGCCCTATACGACGGGAGACCCAGTACTTC
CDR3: CASSLRQGPIRRETQYF

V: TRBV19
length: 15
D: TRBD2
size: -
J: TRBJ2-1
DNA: TGTGCCAGTAGTAGTGTACTAGCGGGATGGAATGAGCAGTTCTTC
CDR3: CASSSVLAGWNEQFF

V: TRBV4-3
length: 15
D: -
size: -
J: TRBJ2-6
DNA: TGCGCCAGCAGCCACACCGGGAGAGGGGCCAACGTCCTGACTTTC
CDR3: CASSHTGRGANVLTF

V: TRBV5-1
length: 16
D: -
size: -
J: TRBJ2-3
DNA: TGCGCCAGCAGCTGGAATCCAGTTCCTAGCACAGATACGCAGTATTTT
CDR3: CASSWNPVPSTDTQYF

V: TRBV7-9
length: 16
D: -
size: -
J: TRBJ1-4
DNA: TGTGCCAGCAGCTCACTCCCACAGACGCTGAATGAAAAACTGTTTTTT
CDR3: CASSSLPQTLNEKLFF

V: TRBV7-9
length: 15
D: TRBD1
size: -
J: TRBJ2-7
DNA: TGTGCCAGCAGCCCGAGGTTCACAGGGGTCAACGAGCAGTACTTC
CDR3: CASSPRFTGVNEQYF

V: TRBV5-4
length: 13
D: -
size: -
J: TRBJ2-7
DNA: TGTGCCAGCAGCCGCGACTTCGGCTACGAGCAGTACTTC
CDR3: CASSRDFGYEQYF

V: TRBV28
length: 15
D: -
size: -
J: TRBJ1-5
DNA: TGTGCCAGCAGTTTAATCGGCTCACCCAGTCAGCCCCAGCATTTT
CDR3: CASSLIGSPSQPQHF

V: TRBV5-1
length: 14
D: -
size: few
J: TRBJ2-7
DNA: TGCGCCAGCAGCTTGGCCCTAAGGGTCTACGAGCAGTACTTC
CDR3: CASSLALRVYEQYF

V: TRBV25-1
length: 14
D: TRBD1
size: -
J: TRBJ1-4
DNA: TGTGCCAGCAGTCGACAGGGGGACGTTGAAAAACTGTTTTTT
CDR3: CASSRQGDVEKLFF

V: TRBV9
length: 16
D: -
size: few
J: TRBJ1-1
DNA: TGTGCCAGCAGCCCTCAAATCGGGGCTTCGAACACTGAAGCTTTCTTT
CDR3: CASSPQIGASNTEAFF

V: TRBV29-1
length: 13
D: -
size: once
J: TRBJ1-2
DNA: TGCAGCGTTGAAGATCAACAGACAAATGGCTACACCTTC
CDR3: CSVEDQQTNGYTF

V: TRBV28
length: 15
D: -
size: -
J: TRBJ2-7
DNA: TGTGCCAGCAGTCCGGGGGCTTCGAGCTCCTACGAGCAGTACTTC
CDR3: CASSPGASSSYEQYF

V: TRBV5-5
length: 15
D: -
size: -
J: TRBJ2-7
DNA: TGTGCCAGCAGCTTGGTTCAGGGGAGCTCCTACGAGCAGTACTTC
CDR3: CASSLVQGSSYEQYF

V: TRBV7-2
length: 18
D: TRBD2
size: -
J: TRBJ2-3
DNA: TGTGCCAGCAGCCTCATGGCTAGCGGCCGGGGGGGCACAGATACGCAGTATTTT
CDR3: CASSLMASGRGGTDTQYF

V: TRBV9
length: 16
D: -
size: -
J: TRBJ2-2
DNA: TGTGCCAGCAGCGTAGAGGGGCGGTGGAACACCGGGGAGCTGTTTTTT
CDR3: CASSVEGRWNTGELFF

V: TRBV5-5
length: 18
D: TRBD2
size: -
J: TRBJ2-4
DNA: TGTGCCAGCAGTCTAGCGGGAGGGTTGTGGGTAGCCAAAAACATTCAGTACTTC
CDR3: CASSLAGGLWVAKNIQYF

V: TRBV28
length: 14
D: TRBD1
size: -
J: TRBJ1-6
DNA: TGTGCCAGCAGCCCACCGACAGGGCGGTTACCCCTCCACTTT
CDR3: CASSPPTGRLPLHF

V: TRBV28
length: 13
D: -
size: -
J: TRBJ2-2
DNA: TGTGCCAGCAGTTTACGGAACACCGGGGAGCTGTTTTTT
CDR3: CASSLRNTGELFF

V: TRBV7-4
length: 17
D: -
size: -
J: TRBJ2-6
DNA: TGTGCCAGCAGCTTATGGCAGGGGACTGTTGGGGCCAACGTCCTGACTTTC
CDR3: CASSLWQGTVGANVLTF

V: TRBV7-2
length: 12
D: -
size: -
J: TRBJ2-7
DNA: TGTGCCAGCAGCTTAGAGCAGGGAGAGCAGTACTTC
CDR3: CASSLEQGEQYF

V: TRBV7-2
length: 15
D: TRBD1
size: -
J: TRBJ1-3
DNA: TGTGCCAGCAGCACGGACAGGGGGCCGGGAAACACCATATATTTT
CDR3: CASSTDRGPGNTIYF

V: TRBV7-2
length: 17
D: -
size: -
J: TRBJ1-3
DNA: TGTGCCAGCAGCTTAGATGATGGCTTTAGCTCTGGAAACACCATATATTTT
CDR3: CASSLDDGFSSGNTIYF

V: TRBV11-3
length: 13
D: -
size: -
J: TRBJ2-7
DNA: TGTGCCAGCAGCTTAGATTCCGGGTACGAGCAGTACTTC
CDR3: CASSLDSGYEQYF

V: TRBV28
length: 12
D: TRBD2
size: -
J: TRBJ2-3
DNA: TGTGCCAGCAGTTTGGGGCGGGAGTGTCCGTATTTT
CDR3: CASSLGRECPYF

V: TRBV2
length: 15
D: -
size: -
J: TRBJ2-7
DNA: TGTGCCAGCAGTGAAAGGGGCGGGCTCTCCTACGAGCAGTACTTC
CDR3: CASSERGGLSYEQYF

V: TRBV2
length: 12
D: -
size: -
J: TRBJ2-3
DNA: TGTGCCAGCAGGATGGACCTTAATACGCAGTATTTT
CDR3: CASRMDLNTQYF

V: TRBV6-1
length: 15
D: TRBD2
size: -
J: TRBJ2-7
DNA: TGTGCCAGCACTCCTACGACTAGCGGGCTTAACGAGCAGTACTTC
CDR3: CASTPTTSGLNEQYF

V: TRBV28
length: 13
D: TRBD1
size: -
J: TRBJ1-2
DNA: TGTGCCAGCACCTGGGACAGGGCCTATGGCTACACCTTC
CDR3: CASTWDRAYGYTF

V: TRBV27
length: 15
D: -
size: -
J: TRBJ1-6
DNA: TGTGCCAGCAGTTTAAGGCAGGGGTACGGTTCACCCCTCCACTTT
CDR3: CASSLRQGYGSPLHF